Following are 30 T cell receptor beta chains from one sample sequenced in a study of shared clonotypes between healthy human individuals. Only in-frame clones appear in the TCRdb table, and some are missing; sequencing was by immunoSEQ multiplex PCR. The sample includes about 490,000 clones, 76% seen only once; the top ten take approximately 13%. Sequenced material: PBMCs. These receptors were collected from a woman in her thirties or forties in good health. Some clones in this sample may be carry-over from other donors' samples.

This chain joins TRBV27 and TRBJ2-3; TRBD2 aligns across 7 bases. V was clipped by 6 bases and J by 6 bases; unmatched bases: 9. Germline assignment: CDR1 MNHEY and CDR2 SMNVEV (reference sequence). CDR3 length: 14 amino acids. The CDR3 DNA sequence: TGTGCCAGCAGCCGGACTAGTTTTGGCGATACGCAGTATTTT. Translating it yields CASSRTSFGDTQYF.

The V and J genes are TRBV28 and TRBJ1-1; tentatively, D is TRBD1 (6 bases). V lost 5 bases and J 4 bases, leaving 17 bases between the germline ends. The CDR3 is made up of 15 amino acids. Germline V gene data show CDR1 as MDHEN and CDR2 as SYDVKM. This CDR3 is CASSNPSRGPTEAFF. Written as DNA, the CDR3 is TGTGCCAGCAGTAATCCCTCCAGGGGACCCACTGAAGCTTTCTTT. Full variable domain (rest looked up from reference TRBV28 and TRBJ1-1): DVKVTQSSRYLVKRTGEKVFLECVQDMDHENMFWYRQDPGLGLRLIYFSYDVKMKEKGDIPEGYSVSREKKERFSLILESASTNQTSMYLCASSNPSRGPTEAFFGQGTRLTVV.

The sample holds a few counts of this clone. CDR3 in amino acids: CASGTVQYF. DNA of the CDR3: TGCGCCAGCGGGACTGTGCAGTACTTC. The chain links TRBV23-1 to TRBJ2-7; tentatively, D is TRBD2 (6 bases). TRBV23-1 is labeled an ORF, and its function is uncertain. The CDR3 loop spans 9 amino acids. V lost 8 bases to trimming and J lost 9 bases, with 8 bases between them.

The V call is TRBV4-2, the J call TRBJ2-3; 9 positions agree with TRBD2. Germline V gene data show CDR1 as LGHNA and CDR2 as YNFKEQ. This CDR3 spans 19 amino acids. The junction had 10 bases not matched to a gene; V was cut back by 0 bases and J by 0 bases. The CDR3 reads CASSQDTRLADSSTDTQYF. The CDR3, as DNA: TGTGCCAGCAGCCAAGATACGAGACTAGCGGATTCTAGCACAGATACGCAGTATTTT.

This clone has ten or more counts. This chain uses TRBV4-2 with TRBJ2-5, with unresolved D. V shed 0 bases and J shed 3 bases, with 2 bases lying between them. CDR1 is LGHNA, CDR2 YNFKEQ, per germline. The CDR3 has 12 residues. The CDR3 protein is CASSQDKETQYF. The DNA for the CDR3 is TGTGCCAGCAGCCAAGATAAAGAGACCCAGTACTTC.

This sequence joins TRBV5-6 and TRBJ2-2; D is undetermined. The CDR3 spans 12 residues. The V gene lost 4 bases and the J gene lost 6 bases, with 7 bases spanning the gap. Per the germline V gene, CDR1 is SGHDT and CDR2 is YYEEEE. CDR3 sequence (DNA): TGTGCCAGCAGCATCAGCGCCGGGGAGCTGTTTTTT. It encodes CASSISAGELFF. Together with reference TRBV5-6 and TRBJ2-2, the CDR3 gives the full variable domain: DAGVTQSPTHLIKTRGQQVTLRCSPKSGHDTVSWYQQALGQGPQFIFQYYEEEERQRGNFPDRFSGHQFPNYSSELNVNALLLGDSALYLCASSISAGELFFGEGSRLTVL.

As to this clone: Distinct nucleotide sequences in the sample also encode this CDR3. The rearrangement uses TRBV15 and TRBJ2-7; no clear D. The CDR3 loop spans 15 amino acids. The germline V and J ends were trimmed by 0 bases and 3 bases, with 12 bases remaining between them. Germline CDR1 LNHNV, CDR2 YYDKDF (reference sequence). The CDR3 DNA reads TGTGCCACCAGCAGAGATGGAGACTCCTTCTACGAGCAGTACTTC. Residues: CATSRDGDSFYEQYF.

This clone was seen once. V and J are TRBV5-1 and TRBJ2-1; the match to TRBD1 covers 8 bases. Trimming cost V 6 bases and J 0 bases; bases outside gene matches: 8. CDR1 SGHRS and CDR2 YFSETQ come from the germline V gene. The CDR3 is 16 amino acids. The CDR3 sequence: CASTRDRGPSYNEQFF. CDR3 coding DNA: TGCGCCAGCACCCGCGACAGGGGACCCTCCTACAATGAGCAGTTCTTC.

This clone was seen repeatedly, ten times or more. The chain joins TRBV30 to TRBJ2-5; 9 bases align to TRBD2. TRBJ2-7 matches the DNA end more closely, so the J call is doubtful. The germline CDR1 and CDR2 sequences are GTSNPN and SVGIG (reference sequence). This CDR3 is 15 amino acids long. The CDR3 sequence is CAWSVRREGFYEQYF. The CDR3 coding sequence is TGTGCCTGGAGTGTACGGCGGGAGGGCTTCTACGAGCAGTACTTC.

The gene calls are TRBV19 and TRBJ2-2; 7 nucleotides match TRBD2. In germline, CDR1 is LNHDA, CDR2 SQIVND (reference sequence). This CDR3 is 14 amino acids long. The V segment lost 6 bases and the J segment 0 bases; nucleotides outside the gene matches: 1. DNA for the CDR3: TGTGCCAGTAGCCTAGCGGCGAACACCGGGGAGCTGTTTTTT. Amino acids: CASSLAANTGELFF.

As concerns this clone: A far larger clone is one nucleotide away, so this likely arose from a read error. The chain links TRBV30 to TRBJ1-1; no firm D call. The CDR3 is 12 amino acids. Germline V gene data show CDR1 as GTSNPN and CDR2 as SVGIG (reference sequence). With 5 bases removed from V and 9 bases from J, the gap between germline ends came to 16 bases. The chain's CDR3 is CAWGLPVSKAFF. The CDR3 DNA sequence: TGTGCCTGGGGTCTCCCTGTGTCGAAAGCTTTCTTT. Looking up the rest from reference TRBV30 and TRBJ1-1 gives the full variable domain: SQTIHQWPATLVQPVGSPLSLECTVEGTSNPNLYWYRQAAGRGLQLLFYSVGIGQISSEVPQNLSASRPQDRQFILSSKKLLLSDSGFYLCAWGLPVSKAFFGQGTRLTVV.

This clone was seen repeatedly, ten times or more. The sample carries other DNA sequences with the same CDR3. This chain uses TRBV28 with TRBJ1-5, with no clear D. The CDR3 is 16 residues long. Germline CDR1 reads MDHEN; CDR2 reads SYDVKM. V lost 2 bases and J lost 0, with 11 bases in between. In nucleotides, the CDR3 is TGTGCCAGCAGTTTACAGGCCAGTTATAGCAATCAGCCCCAGCATTTT. It is translated as CASSLQASYSNQPQHF.

The chain couples TRBV7-9 to TRBJ2-7, with TRBD1 identical over 8 bases. The V gene end was trimmed by 6 bases and the J gene end by 1 base; junction bases not matched to a gene: 5. The CDR3 is 14 amino acids. Germline CDR1 SEHNR, CDR2 FQNEAQ (reference sequence). The CDR3 reads CASSRDRTSYEQYF. The CDR3 DNA reads TGTGCCAGCAGTCGGGACAGGACTTCCTACGAGCAGTACTTC.

J is TRBJ2-1 and V is TRBV9; 9 nucleotides agree with TRBD2. Germline loops: CDR1 SGDLS, CDR2 YYNGEE. V trimming: 1 base; J trimming: 3 bases; junction bases outside the gene matches: 2. The CDR3 runs 15 residues. In DNA, the CDR3 is TGTGCCAGCAGCGTAATAGCGGGGGACTACAATGAGCAGTTCTTC. Its translation is CASSVIAGDYNEQFF.

Note on this clone: The sample holds other DNA sequences that translate to the same CDR3. This chain joins TRBV9 and TRBJ1-3; 7 nucleotides line up with TRBD1. V dropped 4 bases and J dropped 1; count of bases not matched to a gene: 2. The CDR3 spans 14 residues. In germline, CDR1 is SGDLS, CDR2 YYNGEE. Here the CDR3 reads CASSPTGSGNTIYF. The CDR3 DNA is TGTGCCAGCAGCCCGACAGGGTCTGGAAACACCATATATTTT.

The V and J genes are TRBV7-9 and TRBJ2-1; 15 bases map to TRBD2. Germline CDR1 reads SEHNR; CDR2 reads FQNEAQ (reference sequence). This CDR3 region has 15 residues. V gave up 4 bases and J gave up 14 bases; unmatched junction bases: 9. The CDR3 DNA sequence: TGTGCCAGCAGCTCGCTCGGACTAGCGGGAGGGCCAGAGTTCTTC. It translates to CASSSLGLAGGPEFF.

This clone was detected only a few times. Within the sample, other DNA sequences also encode this same CDR3. The gene calls are TRBV6-5 and TRBJ1-1; D gene uncertain. Germline V gene lookup returns CDR1 MNHEY and CDR2 SVGAGI. This CDR3 is built from 12 residues. Trimming took off 8 bases at V and 5 bases at J, with 12 bases between the two ends. CDR3 sequence reads: CASLLGVTEAFF. In nucleotides, the CDR3 is TGTGCCAGCCTTCTCGGGGTAACTGAAGCTTTCTTT.

This chain uses TRBV5-4 with TRBJ1-3; the D is unclear. This CDR3 has 11 amino acids. V was cut by 2 bases and J by 5 bases, with 2 bases left in between. CDR1 SGHNT and CDR2 YYREEE come from the germline V gene (reference sequence). CDR3 region: CASSFRNTIYF. Here the CDR3 DNA reads TGTGCCAGCAGCTTTAGAAACACCATATATTTT.

The gene calls are TRBV5-6 and TRBJ1-1; D gene ambiguous. The CDR3 loop spans 15 amino acids. CDR1 and CDR2 from the germline V gene are SGHDT and YYEEEE. V lost 0 bases and J lost 1, with 10 bases in between. In nucleotides, the CDR3 is TGTGCCAGCAGCTTGGAAGGGAGAAGGAACACTGAAGCTTTCTTT. Amino acid sequence: CASSLEGRRNTEAFF.

The chain links TRBV7-8 to TRBJ2-7, with D unclear. The V end lost 5 bases, the J end lost 3 bases, and 8 bases lay between the germline ends. CDR1 and CDR2 from the germline V gene are SGHVS and FQNEAQ. This CDR3 spans 12 amino acids. The CDR3 spells CASSQARYEQYF. As DNA, the CDR3 is TGTGCCAGCAGCCAAGCCCGCTACGAGCAGTACTTC.

The V gene is TRBV15, the J gene TRBJ1-1; possible D gene TRBD1, 5 bases. The V end lost 1 base, the J end lost 6 bases, and 12 bases lay between the germline ends. The CDR3 consists of 14 residues. The germline V gene has CDR1 LNHNV and CDR2 YYDKDF (reference sequence). The CDR3 bases are TGTGCCACCAGCAGAGGGGGCAGGGCGGCTGAAGCTTTCTTT. Translated: CATSRGGRAAEAFF.

The chain couples TRBV27 to TRBJ2-7, with D perhaps TRBD2 (5 bases). The CDR3 sequence is 16 residues long. V lost 3 bases and J 3 bases, leaving 18 bases between the germline ends. In germline, CDR1 is MNHEY, CDR2 SMNVEV (reference sequence). The CDR3 protein is CASSFFSSRRSYEQYF. In DNA, the CDR3 is TGTGCCAGCAGTTTCTTTTCTTCCAGGAGGAGCTACGAGCAGTACTTC.

The chain carries TRBV9 and TRBJ2-3; TRBD2 matches at 14 bases. The CDR3 runs 16 residues. Trimming at V came to 4 bases and at J to 6 bases, leaving 7 bases not matched to a gene. Germline CDR1 and CDR2: SGDLS and YYNGEE. CDR3 sequence reads: CASSQGTSGSTDTQYF. The CDR3 DNA reads TGTGCCAGCAGCCAAGGGACTAGCGGGAGTACGGATACGCAGTATTTT. Full variable domain (missing parts from reference TRBV9 and TRBJ2-3): DSGVTQTPKHLITATGQRVTLRCSPRSGDLSVYWYQQSLDQGLQFLIQYYNGEERAKGNILERFSAQQFPDLHSELNLSSLELGDSALYFCASSQGTSGSTDTQYFGPGTRLTVL.

This clone has just a few counts. This chain uses TRBV28 with TRBJ1-5; 11 positions agree with TRBD1. CDR1 is MDHEN and CDR2 is SYDVKM in the germline V gene. This CDR3 comprises 16 residues. V lost 5 bases to trimming and J lost 6 bases; unmatched junction nucleotides: 9. CDR3 loop: CASSPQDRGQPQPQHF. The CDR3 coding sequence is TGTGCCAGCAGTCCCCAGGACAGGGGGCAGCCTCAGCCCCAGCATTTT.

The chain recombines TRBV7-3 with TRBJ2-1; weak D call: TRBD2 (6 bases). From germline, CDR1 is SGHTA and CDR2 FQGTGA. This CDR3 spans 16 amino acids. V was cut by 1 base and J by 0 bases, with 10 bases left in between. The CDR3 loop is CASSLRAGSSYNEQFF. The CDR3 nucleotides are TGTGCCAGCAGCTTAAGGGCCGGGAGCTCCTACAATGAGCAGTTCTTC.

The chain joins TRBV10-3 to TRBJ2-1, with 8 bases that match TRBD2. This CDR3 spans 18 amino acids. J was trimmed by 2 bases and V by 0 bases; bases with no gene match: 9. Looked up from germline, CDR1 is ENHRY and CDR2 is SYGVKD. CDR3 in amino acids: CAISESPWGAGAYNEQFF. Here the CDR3 DNA reads TGTGCCATCAGTGAGTCCCCCTGGGGAGCGGGGGCCTACAATGAGCAGTTCTTC.

This chain uses TRBV19 with TRBJ2-2; TRBD2 aligns across 13 bases. With V trimmed by 7 bases and J by 3 bases, 17 bases remained unmatched. CDR1 is LNHDA and CDR2 is SQIVND in the germline V gene (reference sequence). The CDR3 loop spans 20 amino acids. The chain's CDR3 is CASTNRPGLAGRGYTGELFF. The DNA of the CDR3 is TGTGCCAGTACCAATAGACCGGGACTAGCGGGGAGGGGCTACACCGGGGAGCTGTTTTTT.

The chain carries TRBV5-1 and TRBJ2-5; 7 positions match TRBD1. With V trimmed by 4 bases and J by 2 bases, 5 bases remained unmatched. The germline gives CDR1 SGHRS, CDR2 YFSETQ. The CDR3 is 14 amino acids. CDR3 DNA: TGCGCCAGCAGCCCCTGGGGACAGCAAGAGACCCAGTACTTC. Translated: CASSPWGQQETQYF.

The V and J genes are TRBV2 and TRBJ2-1, with unresolved D. This CDR3 spans 14 amino acids. V gave up 8 bases and J gave up 2 bases, with 13 bases separating them. Germline assignment: CDR1 SNHLY and CDR2 FYNNEI. The CDR3 DNA reads TGTGCCAGCTCGACGGTACTACCCTACAATGAGCAGTTCTTC. Residues: CASSTVLPYNEQFF.

The chain links TRBV7-2 to TRBJ2-2, with 8 bases fitting TRBD1. In germline, CDR1 is SGHTA, CDR2 FQGNSA. The CDR3 covers 19 residues. V was pared by 8 bases and J by 4 bases, with 21 bases of the junction left unmatched. The DNA for the CDR3 is TGTGCCAGCGACGGTGGGGACAGGCCCGCGCTGATGGTCACCGGGGAGCTGTTTTTT. Protein product: CASDGGDRPALMVTGELFF.